This TCR beta chain was recorded in a study of blood T cell repertoires in COVID-19. Sequencing used immunoSEQ multiplex PCR; TCRdb keeps in-frame clones, though not all of them. The repertoire holds hundreds of thousands of clones, with almost 85% as singletons. Germline loops: CDR1 MNHEY, CDR2 SMNVEV (reference sequence). This CDR3 contains 15 residues. The germline V and J ends were trimmed by 2 bases and 0 bases, with 10 bases remaining between them. The TCR was taken from a man aged 50 to 59 with active or convalescent COVID-19. Material: peripheral blood. The V gene is TRBV27, the J gene TRBJ1-1, with TRBD1 as a possible D gene (6 bases). CDR3 nucleotides: TGTGCCAGCAGTTTAGACAGGCAAATGAACACTGAAGCTTTCTTT. Protein product: CASSLDRQMNTEAFF.